This record looks at one T cell receptor beta chain sequence and its context. The antigen remains unidentified. Some clones are missing from TCRdb's copy, which holds only in-frame ones; the method was immunoSEQ multiplex PCR. The sample lists some 64,000 clones, approximately 86% occurring once. This sample is drawn from a study of lymphopenia after photon versus proton radiotherapy. General study points: Under photons, naive T cells and diversity fell while effector/memory populations rose.

CDR3 size: 13 residues. Germline assignment: CDR1 GTSNPN and CDR2 SVGIG (reference sequence). V shed 4 bases and J shed 4 bases, with 13 bases lying between them. The source is an elderly man with esophageal cancer. The chain employs TRBV30 and TRBJ1-1; no reliable D call. Sequenced material: peripheral blood, taken from a patient treated with proton-based radiotherapy. The CDR3 sequence: CAWNWRVGTEAFF. In DNA, the CDR3 is TGTGCCTGGAACTGGCGGGTTGGCACTGAAGCTTTCTTT.